These 7 T cell receptor beta chains were sequenced from one sample in a study of shared clonotypes between healthy human individuals. Only in-frame clones appear in the TCRdb table, and some are missing; sequencing was by immunoSEQ multiplex PCR. The top ten clones hold about 0.32% of a sample with roughly 380,000 clones, approximately 97% of them seen once. Sequenced: memory CD8+ T cells sorted from blood. Described subset: CD45RO+ cells pooled with CCR7-negative TemRA cells. The source of these receptors is a man between 25 and 39 years old in good health.

The chain employs TRBV7-2 and TRBJ2-7; 11 bases agree with TRBD2. The V gene's germline CDR1 is SGHTA and CDR2 FQGNSA. The CDR3 sequence is 15 residues long. V lost 4 bases and J lost 3; bases outside the gene matches: 5. CDR3 DNA: TGTGCCAGCAGCTCCTACGGGACTAGCGGCTACGAGCAGTACTTC. It specifies CASSSYGTSGYEQYF.

V gene TRBV30 combines with J gene TRBJ1-6; the D gene is possibly TRBD1 (5 bases). There are 13 residues in the CDR3. V lost 0 bases and J lost 5, with 5 bases in between. CDR1 is GTSNPN, CDR2 SVGIG, per germline (reference sequence). In DNA, the CDR3 is TGTGCCTGGAGTGTGGACAATAATTCACCCCTCCACTTT. Protein: CAWSVDNNSPLHF.

The chain uses TRBV30 and TRBJ1-5, with D maybe TRBD1 (5 bases). This CDR3 has 13 amino acids. CDR1 and CDR2 (germline): GTSNPN, SVGIG (reference sequence). Trimming removed 6 bases at V and 3 bases at J, with 12 bases between. CDR3 in DNA: TGTGCCTGCGCTGGACAAACCAATCAGCCCCAGCATTTT. The encoded protein is CACAGQTNQPQHF.

The genes are TRBV30 and TRBJ2-1; D perhaps matches TRBD2 (5 bases). The V gene's germline CDR1 is GTSNPN and CDR2 SVGIG (reference sequence). V was shortened by 0 bases and J by 9 bases, with 24 bases between the two germline ends. There are 17 residues in the CDR3. The CDR3 DNA follows: TGTGCCTGGAGTGTACCCCCTTCCAAGAGGGAGTGGAGTGAGCAGTTCTTC. This codes for CAWSVPPSKREWSEQFF.

The gene calls are TRBV21-1 and TRBJ1-1. TRBV21-1 is a pseudogene segment. This CDR3 has 16 amino acids. The CDR3 DNA reads TGTGCCAGCAGCAAAGTCGAAGGGCAACCGAACACTGAAGCTTTCTTT. Its protein is CASSKVEGQPNTEAFF.

The V call is TRBV10-3, the J call TRBJ2-1; D possibly matches TRBD1 or TRBD2 (5 bases each). The CDR3 is 16 residues long. V dropped 2 bases and J dropped 2 bases, with 13 bases sitting between them. From germline, CDR1 is ENHRY and CDR2 SYGVKD. Written as DNA, the CDR3 is TGTGCCATCAGTGAGCGGCCTCGGGGCCCCTACAATGAGCAGTTCTTC. Its translation is CAISERPRGPYNEQFF.

The V gene is TRBV6-6, the J gene TRBJ2-7; D is undetermined. Germline-derived CDR1 and CDR2 are MNHNY and SVGAGI (reference sequence). V dropped 6 bases and J dropped 5 bases, with 17 bases sitting between them. The CDR3 contains 14 residues. The CDR3 sequence: CASSYRVVSHEQYF. In DNA form, the CDR3 reads TGTGCCAGCAGCTACCGGGTTGTATCCCACGAGCAGTACTTC.